This TCR beta chain was captured by sequencing in a study of cytomegalovirus exposure and HLA in healthy donors. Overall study results and limits: 150 to 200 TCR beta chains were listed as cytomegalovirus-associated.

The PCR contained 60 Vbeta and 13 Jbeta primers. The method was immunoSEQ multiplex PCR; TCRdb's version includes in-frame clones alone and lacks a portion of them. The data contain roughly 130,000 clones, roughly four fifths of them singletons. As for this clone: What it binds is unknown.

Healthy people donating bone marrow made up the donors. With 6 bases removed from V and 0 bases from J, the gap between germline ends came to 8 bases. The germline gives CDR1 SNHLY, CDR2 FYNNEI. This CDR3 is built from 13 residues. What was sequenced was PBMCs. The receptor was isolated from a male donor in good health and CMV-seropositive. The chain is built from TRBV2 and TRBJ2-5; possibly TRBD2 for D (5 bases). Here the CDR3 DNA reads TGTGCCAGCAGGCCGGGGTACCAAGAGACCCAGTACTTC. Translated: CASRPGYQETQYF.